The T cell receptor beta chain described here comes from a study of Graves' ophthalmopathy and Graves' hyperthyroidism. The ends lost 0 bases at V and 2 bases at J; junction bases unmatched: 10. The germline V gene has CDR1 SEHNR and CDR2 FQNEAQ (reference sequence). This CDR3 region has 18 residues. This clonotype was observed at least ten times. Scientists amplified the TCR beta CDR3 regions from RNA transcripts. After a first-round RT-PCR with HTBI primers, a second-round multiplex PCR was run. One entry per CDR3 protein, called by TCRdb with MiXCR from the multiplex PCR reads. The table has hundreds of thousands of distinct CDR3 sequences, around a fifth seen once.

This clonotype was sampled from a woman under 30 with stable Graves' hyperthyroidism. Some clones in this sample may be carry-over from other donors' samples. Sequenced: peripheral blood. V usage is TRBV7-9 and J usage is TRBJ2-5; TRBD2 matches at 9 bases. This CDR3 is CASSLAVLGAGGQETQYF. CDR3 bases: TGTGCCAGCAGCTTAGCGGTCCTGGGAGCGGGGGGACAAGAGACCCAGTACTTC.